The present entry profiles one T cell receptor beta chain with its context. Germline CDR1 and CDR2: MNHNY and SVGAGI (reference sequence). CDR3 length: 15 amino acids. The V gene lost 0 bases and the J gene lost 1 base, with 9 bases spanning the gap. Per the original methods: Using reference gene primer amplification, nucleated cell counts were estimated. Assay: immunoSEQ multiplex PCR; the TCRdb copy retains only in-frame clones and omits some. V, J and clone size are those of that table, while D and trimming were read from the DNA. This table has 200,000 or so clones, roughly 84% appearing once. The study drew participants aged 18 to 89 years from roughly 25 US areas. This sample stems from a study of blood T cell repertoires in COVID-19. The overall study: Donors in the United States, Italy and Spain gave samples during acute or convalescent COVID-19.

The J gene is TRBJ1-1, the V gene TRBV6-6; D is possibly TRBD1 (6 bases). This clonotype originated in a man aged 35 to 55 who had recovered from COVID-19. The sample comprised PBMCs or T cells enriched from blood (not recorded which). The CDR3 DNA reads TGTGCCAGCAGTTACTCGCAGGGGTGGAACACTGAAGCTTTCTTT. Protein: CASSYSQGWNTEAFF.